This entry lists 26 T cell receptor beta chains sequenced from one sample in a study of PD-1 blockade in classical Hodgkin lymphoma (dated by TCRdb to the early 2020s). The time point label here, explained by the study, means: cycle 4 day 1 (C4D1), after more than five weeks of nivolumab. All trial patients had relapsed after autologous stem cell transplantation, with cohorts A, B and C differing in prior brentuximab vedotin exposure. Libraries were prepared through the immunoSEQ multiplex PCR assay. What TCRdb holds here is the immuneACCESS table cut down to in-frame rearrangements. Part of the clones is not present; checked against another copy, under half of the missing clones reflect an unresolved V gene, and the others are unexplained. The sample yields about 38,000 clones; around 80% were counted once. The ten largest clones add up to around 9.8% of the sample. Sequencing used peripheral blood mononuclear cells (PBMCs), obtained before the fourth cycle of nivolumab. Receptors originate from a human donor with classical Hodgkin lymphoma.

This clone was recorded only once. The chain is built from TRBV19 and TRBJ2-7, with a weak D call TRBD2 (5 bases). Germline V gives CDR1 LNHDA, CDR2 SQIVND (reference sequence). This CDR3 is built from 14 residues. V lost 2 bases to trimming and J lost 7 bases, with 15 bases between them. The CDR3 DNA follows: TGTGCCAGTAGTATATCCACCCTCAGGAGGGAGCAGTACTTC. Encoded protein: CASSISTLRREQYF.

This sequence joins TRBV11-2 and TRBJ2-5; 9 nucleotides match TRBD2. The V segment lost 3 bases and the J segment 0 bases; nucleotides outside the gene matches: 11. Looked up from germline, CDR1 is SGHAT and CDR2 is FQNNGV. The CDR3 runs 18 residues. CDR3 protein: CASSLGSRVAGDQETQYF. The DNA for the CDR3 is TGTGCCAGCAGCTTGGGTTCCCGGGTAGCGGGGGACCAAGAGACCCAGTACTTC.

The chain joins TRBV7-2 to TRBJ1-5; tentative D call: TRBD1 (5 bases). The V end was cut by 2 bases, the J end by 8 bases, with 7 bases between. This CDR3 contains 12 residues. Germline V gene data show CDR1 as SGHTA and CDR2 as FQGNSA. CDR3 DNA: TGTGCCAGCAGCTTAAACAGGAAGCCCCAGCATTTT. It translates to CASSLNRKPQHF.

This rearrangement joins TRBV10-3 to TRBJ1-3; TRBD1 agrees at 7 bases. The V gene end was trimmed by 6 bases and the J gene end by 4 bases; junction bases not matched to a gene: 9. CDR3 size: 15 residues. Germline V lookup: CDR1 ENHRY, CDR2 SYGVKD. CDR3 region: CAISRIWDSGNTIYF. The CDR3 bases are TGTGCCATCAGCCGGATTTGGGACAGCGGAAACACCATATATTTT.

V and J are TRBV9 and TRBJ2-5, with D perhaps TRBD1 (6 bases). Germline V gene lookup returns CDR1 SGDLS and CDR2 YYNGEE. This CDR3 region has 16 residues. V was pared by 0 bases and J by 0 bases, with 12 bases between. CDR3 in DNA: TGTGCCAGCAGCGTAGCCACCGGGACAAACCAAGAGACCCAGTACTTC. Translation gives CASSVATGTNQETQYF.

The rearrangement links TRBV4-1 to TRBJ1-4; D uncertain. This CDR3 has 18 residues. With 0 bases removed from V and 3 bases from J, the gap between germline ends came to 17 bases. The germline CDR1 and CDR2 sequences are MGHRA and YSYEKL. CDR3 coding DNA: TGCGCCAGCAGCCAAGATAAGTTTAGCGGGTATGCTAATGAAAAACTGTTTTTT. It encodes CASSQDKFSGYANEKLFF.

V and J are TRBV11-1 and TRBJ2-7, with D perhaps TRBD2 (6 bases). Trimming cost V 2 bases and J 4 bases, with 24 bases left between them. The CDR3 runs to 18 residues. Germline V gives CDR1 SGHAT, CDR2 FQDESV (reference sequence). Here the CDR3 reads CASSLIGLSGPSGYEQYF. As DNA, the CDR3 is TGTGCCAGCAGCTTAATAGGGCTCTCAGGGCCCAGCGGGTACGAGCAGTACTTC.

The V and J genes are TRBV30 and TRBJ2-7; 7 positions agree with TRBD2. The ends lost 3 bases at V and 5 bases at J; junction bases unmatched: 13. Germline V gene data show CDR1 as GTSNPN and CDR2 as SVGIG (reference sequence). CDR3 size: 15 residues. Here the CDR3 reads CAWRPAWGGFHEQYF. DNA of the CDR3: TGTGCCTGGAGGCCCGCTTGGGGGGGGTTCCACGAGCAGTACTTC.

This rearrangement joins TRBV27 to TRBJ1-5; D may be TRBD1 (5 bases). This CDR3 contains 13 residues. The V end lost 5 bases, the J end lost 7 bases, and 12 bases lay between the germline ends. The germline V gene has CDR1 MNHEY and CDR2 SMNVEV (reference sequence). The CDR3 nucleotides are TGTGCCAGCAGTCTCTATGGGGCGCAGCCCCAGCATTTT. This encodes CASSLYGAQPQHF.

The rearrangement joins TRBV10-3 to TRBJ2-7; tentative D call: TRBD2 (7 bases). This CDR3 comprises 15 residues. Trimming removed 2 bases from V and 6 bases from J, with 17 bases in between. Germline values: CDR1 ENHRY, CDR2 SYGVKD. CDR3 in amino acids: CAISEKWRGGPEQYF. In nucleotides, the CDR3 is TGTGCCATCAGTGAGAAGTGGAGGGGGGGTCCCGAGCAGTACTTC.

A note on this clone: The junction differs from germline at one of its ends, possibly a read error. The chain carries TRBV7-3 and TRBJ2-1; D perhaps matches TRBD1 (6 bases). Per the germline V gene, CDR1 is SGHTA and CDR2 is FQGTGA. CDR3 length: 14 amino acids. The CDR3 spells CASSLTPRTDHQFF. As DNA, the CDR3 is TGTGCCAGCAGCCTAACACCCCGGACAGACCACCAGTTCTTC.

The chain couples TRBV5-1 to TRBJ2-2, with a weak D call TRBD2 (6 bases). The germline V and J ends were trimmed by 3 bases and 1 base, with 13 bases remaining between them. Per the germline V gene, CDR1 is SGHRS and CDR2 is YFSETQ. The CDR3 has 16 amino acids. In nucleotides, the CDR3 is TGCGCCAGCAGCTACTCGGGGCGGGGGAACACCGGGGAGCTGTTTTTT. It is translated as CASSYSGRGNTGELFF.

CDR3 nucleotides: TGTGCCAGCAGTGAAAGGGGTTCGGGACAGGGTATGAACACTGAAGCTTTCTTT. Amino acid sequence: CASSERGSGQGMNTEAFF. The V gene is TRBV2, the J gene TRBJ1-1; 9 bases are a match to TRBD1. The J segment lost 0 bases and the V segment lost 2 bases, leaving 10 bases of the junction unmatched. Germline CDR1 SNHLY, CDR2 FYNNEI. CDR3 size: 18 residues.

The rearrangement links TRBV20-1 to TRBJ2-3; maybe TRBD2 (5 bases). The CDR3 totals 11 residues. CDR1 is DFQATT, CDR2 SNEGSKA, per germline (reference sequence). V dropped 7 bases and J dropped 6 bases, with 11 bases sitting between them. DNA for the CDR3: TGCAGTGTCAGGCCGGGGGATACGCAGTATTTT. Its protein product is CSVRPGDTQYF.

The chain combines TRBV5-6 with TRBJ2-1; D might be TRBD1 or TRBD2, each matching 5 bases. The CDR3 has 13 amino acids. Trimming shortened V by 0 bases and J by 13 bases, and 14 bases separated the two germline ends. CDR1 and CDR2 from the germline V gene are SGHDT and YYEEEE. The CDR3 sequence is CASSLAGGGDQFF. The CDR3 nucleotides read TGTGCCAGCAGCTTGGCCGGTGGGGGAGACCAGTTCTTC.

This chain links TRBV5-4 with TRBJ2-2; unclear D gene. V shed 0 bases and J shed 2 bases, with 5 bases lying between them. In germline, CDR1 is SGHNT, CDR2 YYREEE (reference sequence). The CDR3 covers 14 residues. The CDR3 coding sequence is TGTGCCAGCAGCTTGGGACTCAACACCGGGGAGCTGTTTTTT. Residues: CASSLGLNTGELFF. Combining the CDR3 with reference TRBV5-4 and TRBJ2-2 gives the whole variable domain ETGVTQSPTHLIKTRGQQVTLRCSSQSGHNTVSWYQQALGQGPQFIFQYYREEENGRGNFPPRFSGLQFPNYSSELNVNALELDDSALYLCASSLGLNTGELFFGEGSRLTVL.

The chain joins TRBV5-6 to TRBJ2-1; weak D call: TRBD2 (5 bases). The CDR3 runs to 16 residues. The ends were cut back, 0 bases at V and 3 bases at J, with 13 bases in the middle. Per germline, CDR1 SGHDT and CDR2 YYEEEE. Here the CDR3 DNA reads TGTGCCAGCAGCTTGGGTCGGGGTAGGAACTACAATGAGCAGTTCTTC. Translating it yields CASSLGRGRNYNEQFF.

The rearrangement joins TRBV6-5 to TRBJ1-6; D may be TRBD1 (5 bases). The germline V and J ends were trimmed by 6 bases and 7 bases, with 13 bases remaining between them. CDR3 length: 14 residues. CDR1 and CDR2 from the germline V gene are MNHEY and SVGAGI. In DNA form, the CDR3 reads TGTGCCAGCAGGGAGGGACGGGCGAATTCACCCCTCCACTTT. It encodes CASREGRANSPLHF.

This clone was counted between two and nine times. The CDR3: CASSRGRQGNSPLHF. For the CDR3, the DNA is TGTGCCAGCAGTCGAGGGCGACAGGGGAATTCACCCCTCCACTTT. The gene calls are TRBV27 and TRBJ1-6; 8 nucleotides match TRBD1. The CDR3 is 15 amino acids. Germline lookup yields CDR1 MNHEY and CDR2 SMNVEV (reference sequence). With V trimmed by 5 bases and J by 7 bases, 7 bases remained unmatched.

V and J are TRBV10-3 and TRBJ2-7; 7 bases map to TRBD2. Germline CDR1 is ENHRY and CDR2 is SYGVKD. The trim removed 6 bases at V and 7 bases at J, leaving 15 bases unmatched. The CDR3 spans 15 residues. CDR3 nucleotides: TGTGCCATCAGGCTTGTAATAGGACTAGTTGTTGAGCAGTACTTC. Encoded protein: CAIRLVIGLVVEQYF.

V gene TRBV9 combines with J gene TRBJ2-2, with 8 positions matching TRBD1. The CDR3 is 17 residues long. Unmatched junction bases numbered 10, after V lost 2 bases and J lost 4 bases. The V gene's germline CDR1 is SGDLS and CDR2 YYNGEE. DNA of the CDR3: TGTGCCAGCAGCGTCAACCCGGGACAGGACCTCACCGGGGAGCTGTTTTTT. Translated, it gives CASSVNPGQDLTGELFF.

This clone was picked up a small number of times. The chain has TRBV10-1 and TRBJ1-1; TRBD1 is a possible D gene (5 bases). This CDR3 is 12 amino acids long. Between the trimmed V and J ends, which lost 4 bases and 11 bases, there was a span of 14 bases. Germline CDR1 and CDR2: WNHNN and SYGVQD (reference sequence). In DNA form, the CDR3 reads TGCGCCAGCAGTGCCTCGGGGGTTCGGGCTTTCTTT. This sequence encodes CASSASGVRAFF.

This clone was recorded a few times. CDR3 protein: CASSDVLRSHTDSPLHF. CDR3 in DNA: TGTGCCAGCAGTGACGTATTAAGGTCTCATACGGATTCACCCCTCCACTTT. The V call is TRBV6-1, the J call TRBJ1-6; no clear D gene. Germline-derived CDR1 and CDR2 are MNHNS and SASEGT. V was cut by 3 bases and J by 8 bases, with 20 bases left in between. The CDR3 spans 17 residues.

This sequence joins TRBV2 and TRBJ1-1; weak D call: TRBD1 (6 bases). The CDR3 spans 14 residues. Germline assignment: CDR1 SNHLY and CDR2 FYNNEI. V gave up 8 bases and J gave up 4 bases, with 17 bases separating them. CDR3 sequence reads: CASVGRGGSTEAFF. CDR3 sequence (DNA): TGTGCCAGCGTCGGCAGGGGAGGGAGCACTGAAGCTTTCTTT.

CDR3 coding DNA: TGTGCCAGCAGCCGTGGGACCCGGGGGAGCACTGAAGCTTTCTTT. It is translated as CASSRGTRGSTEAFF. The J gene is TRBJ1-1, the V gene TRBV5-5; the D gene is possibly TRBD1 (5 bases). This CDR3 has 15 amino acids. Germline CDR1 reads SGHKS; CDR2 reads YYEKEE (reference sequence). V was trimmed by 4 bases and J by 4 bases, leaving 17 bases between them.

V usage is TRBV6-1 and J usage is TRBJ1-3; 7 nucleotides line up with TRBD1. CDR1 is MNHNS and CDR2 is SASEGT in the germline V gene. V shed 4 bases, J shed 2 bases, and the junction held 5 bases outside the gene matches. The CDR3 is made up of 15 amino acids. CDR3 nucleotide sequence: TGTGCCAGCAGTGTCACAGGGGCGGCTGGAAACACCATATATTTT. This sequence encodes CASSVTGAAGNTIYF.